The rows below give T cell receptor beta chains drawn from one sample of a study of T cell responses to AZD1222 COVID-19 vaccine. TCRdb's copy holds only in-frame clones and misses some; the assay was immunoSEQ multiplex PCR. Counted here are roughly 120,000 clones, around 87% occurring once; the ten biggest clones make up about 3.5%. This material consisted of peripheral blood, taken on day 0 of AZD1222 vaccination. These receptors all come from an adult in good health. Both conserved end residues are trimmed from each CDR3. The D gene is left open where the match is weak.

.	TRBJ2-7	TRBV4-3	ASSQEGRGGYEQY
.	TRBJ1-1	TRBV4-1	ASSQDGGIIEAF
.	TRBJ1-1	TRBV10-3	AISVGPRAF
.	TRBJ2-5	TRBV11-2	ASSSMGIQETQY
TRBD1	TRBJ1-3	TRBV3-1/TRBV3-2	ASSPPGQTGNTIY
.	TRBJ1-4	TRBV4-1	ASSLSGGSKEKLF
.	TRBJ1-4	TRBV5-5	ASSFMRQSGGHLF
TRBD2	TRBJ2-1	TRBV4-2	ASSQALLAGGLNEQF
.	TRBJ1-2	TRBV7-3	ASSLSPGQGIYGYT
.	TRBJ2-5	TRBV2	ASSSVGRQETQY
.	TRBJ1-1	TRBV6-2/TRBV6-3	ASSSRVMATEAF
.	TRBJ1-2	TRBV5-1	ASSRDGSSNYGYT
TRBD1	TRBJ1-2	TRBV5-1	ASSNGQGNGYT
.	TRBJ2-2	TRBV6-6	ASSRPGLGASAGELF
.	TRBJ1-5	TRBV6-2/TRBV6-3	ASSYFGLIRQPQH
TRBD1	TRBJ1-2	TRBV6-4	ASSGTGGKYGYT
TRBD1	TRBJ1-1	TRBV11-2	ASSRGQLNTEAF
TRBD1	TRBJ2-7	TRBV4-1	ASSQPGQFYEQY